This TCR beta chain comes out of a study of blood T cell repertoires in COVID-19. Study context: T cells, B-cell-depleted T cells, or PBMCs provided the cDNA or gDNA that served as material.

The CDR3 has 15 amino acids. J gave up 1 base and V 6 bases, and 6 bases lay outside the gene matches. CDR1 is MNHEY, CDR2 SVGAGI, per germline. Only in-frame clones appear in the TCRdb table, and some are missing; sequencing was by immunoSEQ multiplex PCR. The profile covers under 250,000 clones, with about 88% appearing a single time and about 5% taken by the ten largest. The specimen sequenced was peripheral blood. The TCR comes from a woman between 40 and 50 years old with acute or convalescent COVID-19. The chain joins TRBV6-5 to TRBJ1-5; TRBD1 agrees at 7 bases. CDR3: CASRNPTGSNQPQHF. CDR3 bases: TGTGCCAGCAGGAACCCGACAGGGAGCAATCAGCCCCAGCATTTT.